The 30 T cell receptor beta chains below all came from one sample that was sequenced in a study of blood T cell repertoires in COVID-19. Assay: immunoSEQ multiplex PCR; the TCRdb copy retains only in-frame clones and omits some. The sample contains approximately 490,000 clones, 87% of which appear only once. Material for sequencing was PBMCs or T cells enriched from blood (not recorded which). Receptor source: a woman under 30 who had recovered from COVID-19.

This sequence joins TRBV4-2 and TRBJ1-1, with 7 bases identical to TRBD1. Germline loops: CDR1 LGHNA, CDR2 YNFKEQ. The junction had 15 bases not matched to a gene; V was cut back by 3 bases and J by 5 bases. The CDR3 runs 17 residues. The chain's CDR3 is CASSQALYDRAGTEAFF. DNA of the CDR3: TGTGCCAGCAGCCAGGCCTTATATGACAGGGCAGGGACTGAAGCTTTCTTT.

In its sample, this clone was seen once. This chain links TRBV11-2 with TRBJ2-7; tentatively, D is TRBD2 (6 bases). V was cut by 5 bases and J by 7 bases, with 9 bases left in between. The CDR3 spans 11 residues. In germline, CDR1 is SGHAT, CDR2 FQNNGV. The CDR3 here is CASSPRGEQYF. The CDR3, as DNA: TGTGCCAGCAGCCCTCGGGGGGAGCAGTACTTC.

The chain recombines TRBV4-1 with TRBJ2-7, with TRBD2 matching 7 bases. CDR3 length: 14 amino acids. Germline-derived CDR1 and CDR2 are MGHRA and YSYEKL. The trim removed 4 bases at V and 5 bases at J, leaving 8 bases unmatched. In DNA form, the CDR3 reads TGCGCCAGCAGCCGGGGGGGAGTGTATGACGAGCAGTACTTC. It encodes CASSRGGVYDEQYF.

V is TRBV5-5 and J is TRBJ1-6; 7 bases match TRBD1. CDR3 length: 20 amino acids. Germline lookup yields CDR1 SGHKS and CDR2 YYEKEE (reference sequence). V was pared by 0 bases and J by 6 bases, with 18 bases of the junction left unmatched. CDR3 in amino acids: CASSLADGGLQGLPNSPLHF. The CDR3 nucleotides are TGTGCCAGCAGCTTGGCCGATGGTGGTTTACAGGGGCTTCCTAATTCACCCCTCCACTTT.

This rearrangement joins TRBV6-2 or TRBV6-3 to TRBJ2-7, with 7 bases aligning to TRBD1. The CDR3 has 15 residues. Trimming cost V 5 bases and J 4 bases; bases outside gene matches: 11. In germline, CDR1 is MNHEY, CDR2 SVGEGT. The CDR3 sequence is CASSGPGQMSYEQYF. As DNA, the CDR3 is TGTGCCAGCAGTGGTCCGGGACAGATGTCTTACGAGCAGTACTTC.

The J gene is TRBJ1-2, the V gene TRBV3-1 (or the pseudogene TRBV3-2); the match to TRBD1 covers 7 bases. Germline V CDR1 and CDR2: LGHDT, YNNKEL (reference sequence). The CDR3 length is 13 residues. The junction had 4 bases not matched to a gene; V was cut back by 4 bases and J by 5 bases. CDR3 DNA sequence: TGTGCCAGCAGCCCCCGACAGGGTTATGGCTACACCTTC. It is translated as CASSPRQGYGYTF.

The V call is TRBV3-1 (or the pseudogene TRBV3-2), the J call TRBJ1-5; no firm D call. CDR1 and CDR2 (germline): LGHDT, YNNKEL (reference sequence). Trimming pared 0 bases from V and 0 bases from J, leaving 12 bases between. This CDR3 spans 17 amino acids. The CDR3 loop is CASSQDPPTGSNQPQHF. The CDR3 DNA reads TGTGCCAGCAGCCAAGATCCCCCGACGGGTAGCAATCAGCCCCAGCATTTT.

The V gene is TRBV19, the J gene TRBJ2-1, with 8 bases that match TRBD1. CDR1 and CDR2 (germline): LNHDA, SQIVND (reference sequence). This CDR3 contains 14 residues. V shed 7 bases and J 6 bases; nucleotides not matched to a gene: 8. The CDR3 DNA is TGTGCCAGTACCTTCGGACAGGGTAGCAATGAGCAGTTCTTC. Protein sequence: CASTFGQGSNEQFF.

J is TRBJ1-1 and V is TRBV2; the D is unclear. CDR1 and CDR2 from the germline V gene are SNHLY and FYNNEI. The CDR3 covers 13 residues. V lost 6 bases and J lost 5, with 13 bases in between. The CDR3 DNA reads TGTGCCAGCAGCGGGGAAACGGGGACTGAAGCTTTCTTT. This sequence encodes CASSGETGTEAFF.

This clone was seen more than once but under ten times. The chain carries TRBV6-5 and TRBJ2-7; 10 nucleotides align to TRBD1. The junction had 5 bases not matched to a gene; V was cut back by 5 bases and J by 4 bases. The CDR3 is 14 residues long. Germline V CDR1 and CDR2: MNHEY, SVGAGI. As DNA, the CDR3 is TGTGCCAGCAGTCCTCCGGGACAGGGGTACGAGCAGTACTTC. Its protein is CASSPPGQGYEQYF.

The J gene is TRBJ1-2, the V gene TRBV2; D is unresolved. The CDR3 is 13 amino acids. V was shortened by 5 bases and J by 3 bases, with 10 bases between the two germline ends. Germline CDR1 and CDR2: SNHLY and FYNNEI. DNA for the CDR3: TGTGCCAGCAGTCCACTACCCGACTATGGCTACACCTTC. Its protein is CASSPLPDYGYTF.

The rearrangement joins TRBV5-4 to TRBJ2-1, with 12 bases aligning to TRBD2. V was clipped by 5 bases and J by 8 bases; unmatched bases: 8. Germline values: CDR1 SGHNT, CDR2 YYREEE (reference sequence). The CDR3 contains 15 residues. The CDR3 nucleotides are TGTGCCAGCAGGAGGTCTAGCGGGGGGGAAGATGAGCAGTTCTTC. It is translated as CASRRSSGGEDEQFF. The full variable domain, rest sourced from reference TRBV5-4 and TRBJ2-1, is ETGVTQSPTHLIKTRGQQVTLRCSSQSGHNTVSWYQQALGQGPQFIFQYYREEENGRGNFPPRFSGLQFPNYSSELNVNALELDDSALYLCASRRSSGGEDEQFFGPGTRLTVL.

The rearrangement uses TRBV7-3 and TRBJ1-6; a weak D match, TRBD1 (6 bases). This CDR3 spans 13 amino acids. Deletions cut 0 bases from V and 9 bases from J, with 6 bases between. Germline V CDR1 and CDR2: SGHTA, FQGTGA. The CDR3 sequence: CASSLTGGSPLHF. CDR3 DNA: TGTGCCAGCAGCTTAACAGGGGGTTCACCCCTCCACTTT.

The chain uses TRBV2 and TRBJ2-3, with D possibly TRBD2 on 6 matching bases. V was pared by 8 bases and J by 1 base, with 13 bases between. The CDR3 runs to 14 residues. Germline lookup yields CDR1 SNHLY and CDR2 FYNNEI. This CDR3 is CASVNGLRTDTQYF. In nucleotides, the CDR3 is TGTGCCAGCGTCAACGGACTACGCACAGATACGCAGTATTTT.

The chain uses TRBV7-9 and TRBJ1-1, with a possible D match to TRBD1 (6 bases). Germline V gene sequence: CDR1 SEHNR, CDR2 FQNEAQ (reference sequence). This CDR3 has 15 amino acids. V lost 6 bases, J lost 2 bases, and 16 bases lay in between. The CDR3 protein is CASSYTGTINTEAFF. Here the CDR3 DNA reads TGTGCCAGCAGTTATACCGGGACAATAAACACTGAAGCTTTCTTT.

Worth noting for this clone: Other DNA sequences from this sample encode an identical CDR3 as well. The chain carries TRBV10-3 and TRBJ1-5, with unresolved D. V was shortened by 2 bases and J by 2 bases, with 4 bases between the two germline ends. CDR1 ENHRY and CDR2 SYGVKD come from the germline V gene. The CDR3 loop spans 13 amino acids. CDR3 nucleotides: TGTGCCATCAGTGAGACGGGCAATCAGCCCCAGCATTTT. It translates to CAISETGNQPQHF.

V usage is TRBV3-1 (or the pseudogene TRBV3-2) and J usage is TRBJ2-3, with 11 bases aligning to TRBD2. Germline CDR1 and CDR2: LGHDT and YNNKEL (reference sequence). The CDR3 covers 16 residues. Trimming cost V 4 bases and J 1 base; bases outside gene matches: 4. The CDR3 loop reads CASSPTTSGGTDTQYF. Written as DNA, the CDR3 is TGTGCCAGCAGCCCTACGACTAGCGGGGGCACAGATACGCAGTATTTT.

V and J are TRBV19 and TRBJ2-2, with a weak D call TRBD1 (7 bases). V lost 6 bases and J lost 5, with 13 bases in between. Germline V gene lookup returns CDR1 LNHDA and CDR2 SQIVND (reference sequence). CDR3 length: 14 residues. The CDR3 bases are TGTGCCAGTAGAGGGGGGACAGTGACCGGGGAGCTGTTTTTT. This gives the protein CASRGGTVTGELFF. The whole variable domain, filled in from reference TRBV19 and TRBJ2-2, reads DGGITQSPKYLFRKEGQNVTLSCEQNLNHDAMYWYRQDPGQGLRLIYYSQIVNDFQKGDIAEGYSVSREKKESFPLTVTSAQKNPTAFYLCASRGGTVTGELFFGEGSRLTVL.

The V call is TRBV25-1, the J call TRBJ1-2; weak D call: TRBD1 (6 bases). From germline, CDR1 is MGHDK and CDR2 SYGVNS. There are 12 residues in the CDR3. V was trimmed by 3 bases and J by 7 bases, leaving 9 bases between them. For the CDR3, the DNA is TGTGCCAGCAGTGAGTGGACAGTTGGCTACACCTTC. Its protein product is CASSEWTVGYTF.

The chain is built from TRBV7-8 and TRBJ1-3; the match to TRBD1 covers 7 bases. The CDR3 contains 16 residues. Germline trimming cut 1 base from V and 4 bases from J; bases unmatched to any gene: 7. CDR1 is SGHVS, CDR2 FQNEAQ, per germline. CDR3 sequence (DNA): TGTGCCAGCAGCTTAGGCAAACAGGGGAGCGGAAACACCATATATTTT. Translation: CASSLGKQGSGNTIYF.

This rearrangement joins TRBV5-1 to TRBJ1-1, with D perhaps TRBD1 (5 bases). This CDR3 region has 16 residues. Germline loops: CDR1 SGHRS, CDR2 YFSETQ. The V gene lost 0 bases and the J gene lost 3 bases, with 15 bases spanning the gap. The DNA for the CDR3 is TGCGCCAGCAGCTTGGGGGGCCCTTGGAGGGACACTGAAGCTTTCTTT. This gives the protein CASSLGGPWRDTEAFF.

V usage is TRBV10-2 and J usage is TRBJ2-3; 7 bases are a match to TRBD2. Germline V gene data show CDR1 as WSHSY and CDR2 as SAAADI. The CDR3 is made up of 17 amino acids. The ends lost 10 bases at V and 2 bases at J; junction bases unmatched: 18. Here the CDR3 reads CAIQESTGTITTDTQYF. The CDR3 DNA follows: TGCGCCATCCAGGAGTCAACCGGGACTATTACCACAGATACGCAGTATTTT.

The V gene is TRBV28, the J gene TRBJ1-1; a weak D match, TRBD1 (5 bases). This CDR3 region has 16 residues. The V gene's germline CDR1 is MDHEN and CDR2 SYDVKM. Trimming pared 2 bases from V and 3 bases from J, leaving 16 bases between. The CDR3 reads CASSLNQLIRDTEAFF. Written as DNA, the CDR3 is TGTGCCAGCAGTTTAAATCAGTTGATCAGGGACACTGAAGCTTTCTTT. The variable domain in full, with the rest retrieved from reference TRBV28 and TRBJ1-1, is DVKVTQSSRYLVKRTGEKVFLECVQDMDHENMFWYRQDPGLGLRLIYFSYDVKMKEKGDIPEGYSVSREKKERFSLILESASTNQTSMYLCASSLNQLIRDTEAFFGQGTRLTVV.

This chain links TRBV6-4 with TRBJ2-2; 11 nucleotides align to TRBD2. With V trimmed by 2 bases and J by 1 base, 6 bases remained unmatched. Germline loops: CDR1 MRHNA, CDR2 SNTAGT. The CDR3 length is 18 residues. The CDR3 sequence: CASSDRWLAGGNTGELFF. For the CDR3, the DNA is TGTGCCAGCAGTGACCGGTGGCTAGCGGGAGGGAACACCGGGGAGCTGTTTTTT.

The chain is built from TRBV2 and TRBJ1-3, with D maybe TRBD1 (6 bases). Looked up from germline, CDR1 is SNHLY and CDR2 is FYNNEI. Trimming took off 6 bases at V and 4 bases at J, with 16 bases between the two ends. CDR3 length: 15 amino acids. The CDR3 protein is CASREVAGAGNTIYF. For the CDR3, the DNA is TGTGCCAGCAGGGAGGTGGCGGGGGCCGGAAACACCATATATTTT.

The chain has TRBV19 and TRBJ2-5; TRBD1 agrees at 10 bases. CDR1 and CDR2 (germline): LNHDA, SQIVND (reference sequence). The V and J ends lost 3 bases and 5 bases, in that order; junction bases with no gene match: 9. The CDR3 runs to 16 residues. CDR3 nucleotides: TGTGCCAGTAGTATGGGTGGTGGACAGGGGGTTGAGACCCAGTACTTC. Protein sequence: CASSMGGGQGVETQYF.

CDR3 region: CASRGQGRNTIYF. The CDR3 DNA sequence: TGTGCCAGCCGGGGACAGGGCCGAAACACCATATATTTT. V and J are TRBV2 and TRBJ1-3; TRBD1 agrees at 9 bases. CDR1 SNHLY and CDR2 FYNNEI come from the germline V gene. This CDR3 comprises 13 residues. The V and J ends lost 8 bases and 5 bases, in that order; junction bases with no gene match: 4.

This rearrangement joins TRBV6-5 to TRBJ1-6; D gene uncertain. Trimming left V 10 bases short and J 4 bases short, with 11 bases between. The CDR3 consists of 13 residues. CDR1 MNHEY and CDR2 SVGAGI come from the germline V gene. The CDR3 nucleotides are TGTGCCATCGCGGGGATTTATAATTCACCCCTCCACTTT. It specifies CAIAGIYNSPLHF.

This chain links TRBV5-1 with TRBJ2-7, with D maybe TRBD1 (5 bases). In germline, CDR1 is SGHRS, CDR2 YFSETQ. This CDR3 is built from 16 residues. The germline V and J ends were trimmed by 4 bases and 0 bases, with 17 bases remaining between them. The CDR3 region is CASSPLGNRSSYEQYF. The CDR3 nucleotides are TGCGCCAGCAGCCCACTGGGGAACAGGAGCTCCTACGAGCAGTACTTC. Combining the CDR3 with reference TRBV5-1 and TRBJ2-7 gives the whole variable domain KAGVTQTPRYLIKTRGQQVTLSCSPISGHRSVSWYQQTPGQGLQFLFEYFSETQRNKGNFPGRFSGRQFSNSRSEMNVSTLELGDSALYLCASSPLGNRSSYEQYFGPGTRLTVT.

The chain links TRBV10-3 to TRBJ2-7, with 8 bases lining up with TRBD1. Germline V CDR1 and CDR2: ENHRY, SYGVKD. The CDR3 runs 14 residues. Germline trimming cut 3 bases from V and 6 bases from J; bases unmatched to any gene: 7. The CDR3 sequence is CAISETGGRFEQYF. CDR3 DNA sequence: TGTGCCATCAGTGAAACAGGGGGTCGGTTCGAGCAGTACTTC.